This entry describes one TCR beta chain. Antigen unknown. Time point noted: newly diagnosed GD, antithyroid drugs for less than 3 months. Extracted RNA from PBMCs served as the source of the TCR library. Patients of an endocrinology department in Xi'an, China, were included. The CDR3 runs 16 residues. Trimming pared 3 bases from V and 5 bases from J, leaving 14 bases between. The germline gives CDR1 LGHDT, CDR2 YNNKEL (reference sequence). This sample was taken from a study of regulatory T cells in long-lasting Graves disease. Study-level results: Favoring TRBV28, TRBJ1-2 and TRBJ2-5 was a feature seen in persistent disease. Lower TCR diversity characterized persistent Graves' patients relative to newly diagnosed patients.

Building of the TCR beta libraries involved iRepertoire HTBI primers and Arm-PCR of CDR3 regions. MiXCR, run by TCRdb on the multiplex PCR reads, gives a single entry per CDR3 protein. Of fewer than 550,000 distinct CDR3 sequences listed, about 16% are singletons. The same sample was also used in a study of T cells in Graves' hyperthyroidism and ophthalmopathy. This second study notes: The study left out patients who had uncontrolled infection, other autoimmune disease, pregnancy or lactation.

This sequence joins TRBV3-1 and TRBJ1-6; tentatively, D is TRBD1 (5 bases). The starting material was peripheral blood mononuclear cells (PBMCs), obtained at new diagnosis, from a patient treated with antithyroid drugs. This clonotype was obtained from a woman aged 35-65 years with Graves disease. CDR3 protein: CASSQGGLENNSPLHF. In DNA, the CDR3 is TGTGCCAGCAGCCAGGGGGGGTTAGAAAATAATTCACCCCTCCACTTT.